Sequencing of this TCR beta chain was carried out in a study of cytomegalovirus exposure and HLA in healthy donors. V shed 0 bases and J 4 bases; nucleotides not matched to a gene: 9. Germline V gives CDR1 SGHVS, CDR2 FNYEAQ. The CDR3 loop spans 17 amino acids. Comments on this clone: The antigen is undetermined.

General observations from the study: Sequences of the TCR beta chain were said to predict the HLA-A and HLA-B alleles of most subjects accurately. Highly shared sequence variants in one cluster were likely a sequencing artifact.

The PCR employed 60 Vbeta primers together with 13 Jbeta primers. Study processing details: There were some 87 million unique TCR beta chains by a later count, and approximately 10 million of them were shared. Assay: immunoSEQ multiplex PCR; the TCRdb copy retains only in-frame clones and omits some. V, J and clone size are those of that table, while D and trimming were read from the DNA. This sample carries some 80,000 clones, approximately 60% of them seen once, and the ten largest clones take approximately 4%. Sequenced: PBMCs. This clonotype was obtained from a male donor in good health and CMV-seropositive. This chain joins TRBV7-6 and TRBJ2-7, with 10 bases lining up with TRBD2. The CDR3 DNA reads TGTGCCAGCAGCTTAGCGTCGTCTGGACTAGCGGCTTACGAGCAGTACTTC. Translating it yields CASSLASSGLAAYEQYF.